This TCR beta chain was captured in a study of shared clonotypes between healthy human individuals. The authors ran unsorted PBMC replicate PCRs on 300 ng DNA, tens of thousands of T cell genomes. Libraries were prepared by immunoSEQ multiplex PCR; TCRdb keeps only in-frame clonotypes and omits some of them. Of under 600,000 clones listed, over 75% are singletons. Germline values: CDR1 SGHRS, CDR2 YFSETQ. Trimming shortened V by 4 bases and J by 1 base, and 11 bases separated the two germline ends. This CDR3 comprises 14 residues. Each sample came from a Caucasian adult donor living in Nashville, Tennessee.

The sequence was collected from a woman aged 40 to 50 in good health. Some clones in this sample may be carry-over from other donors' samples. V and J are TRBV5-1 and TRBJ2-5; D tentatively reads TRBD1 or TRBD2 (5 bases each). The specimen sequenced was PBMCs. The CDR3 spells CASSPSGPQETQYF. The CDR3 coding sequence is TGCGCCAGCAGCCCTTCGGGACCCCAAGAGACCCAGTACTTC.